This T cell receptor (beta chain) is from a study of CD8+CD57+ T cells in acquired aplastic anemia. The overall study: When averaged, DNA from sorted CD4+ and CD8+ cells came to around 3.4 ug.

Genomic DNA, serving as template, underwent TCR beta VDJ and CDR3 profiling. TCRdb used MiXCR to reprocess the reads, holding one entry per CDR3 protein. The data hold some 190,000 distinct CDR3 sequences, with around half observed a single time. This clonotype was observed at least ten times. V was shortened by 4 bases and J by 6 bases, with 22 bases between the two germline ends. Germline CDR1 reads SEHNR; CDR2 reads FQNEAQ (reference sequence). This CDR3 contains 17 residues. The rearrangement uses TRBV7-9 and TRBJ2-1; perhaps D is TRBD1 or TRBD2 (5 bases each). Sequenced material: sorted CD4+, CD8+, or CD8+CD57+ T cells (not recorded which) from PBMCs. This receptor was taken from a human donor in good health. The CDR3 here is CASSYSGGRRTSNEQFF. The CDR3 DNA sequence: TGTGCCAGCAGCTATAGTGGGGGTCGACGAACAAGCAATGAGCAGTTCTTC.